Listed below are T cell receptor beta chains from one sample, sequenced in a study of early T cells in non-severe SARS-CoV-2 infection. MiXCR, run by TCRdb on the 5' RACE reads, gives a single entry per CDR3 protein. The sample lists about 46,000 distinct CDR3 sequences, 5.4% occurring once. Specimen: whole blood, collected at baseline. The receptors stem from an adult who was a healthcare worker with PCR-confirmed SARS-CoV-2 infection or an uninfected control (not recorded which). Both conserved end residues are part of each CDR3. A D gene is named only where the DNA matches it firmly. Size is stated for part of the rows, as once, few or many counts, or as a class when the clone is expanded.

clone_size: many
v_call: TRBV6-1
d_call: TRBD1
cdr3_length: 15
j_call: TRBJ2-1
cdr3_aa: CASSPRDRGSHEQFF
cdr3_nt: TGTGCCAGCAGTCCACGGGACAGGGGGTCCCATGAGCAGTTCTTC

clone_size: many
v_call: TRBV7-9
d_call: -
cdr3_length: 13
j_call: TRBJ1-1
cdr3_aa: CASSYNRDTEAFF
cdr3_nt: TGTGCCAGCAGCTACAACAGGGACACTGAAGCTTTCTTT

clone_size: many
v_call: TRBV12-3/TRBV12-4
d_call: -
cdr3_length: 15
j_call: TRBJ1-2
cdr3_aa: CASTNFYPQGHGYTF
cdr3_nt: TGTGCCAGCACAAACTTCTATCCGCAGGGTCATGGCTACACCTTC

clone_size: few
v_call: TRBV14
d_call: -
cdr3_length: 14
j_call: TRBJ2-1
cdr3_aa: CASSHQTSLGEQFF
cdr3_nt: TGTGCCAGCAGCCACCAAACTAGCCTCGGGGAGCAGTTCTTC

clone_size: -
v_call: TRBV11-3
d_call: -
cdr3_length: 14
j_call: TRBJ2-2
cdr3_aa: CASSSYGNTGELFF
cdr3_nt: TGTGCCAGCAGTTCCTACGGGAACACCGGGGAGCTGTTTTTT

clone_size: many
v_call: TRBV5-4
d_call: TRBD1
cdr3_length: 16
j_call: TRBJ1-2
cdr3_aa: CASSQGQGEGDYGYTF
cdr3_nt: TGTGCCAGCAGCCAAGGACAGGGTGAAGGGGACTATGGCTACACCTTC

clone_size: many
v_call: TRBV27
d_call: TRBD1
cdr3_length: 14
j_call: TRBJ2-1
cdr3_aa: CASSWTGAKDEQFF
cdr3_nt: TGTGCCAGCAGTTGGACAGGGGCGAAGGATGAGCAGTTCTTC

clone_size: many
v_call: TRBV5-6
d_call: TRBD1
cdr3_length: 15
j_call: TRBJ2-7
cdr3_aa: CASSSTGTVLYEQYF
cdr3_nt: TGTGCCAGCAGCTCTACCGGGACAGTGCTATACGAGCAGTACTTC

clone_size: many
v_call: TRBV29-1
d_call: -
cdr3_length: 14
j_call: TRBJ2-3
cdr3_aa: CSTSGIGSTDTQYF
cdr3_nt: TGCAGCACCAGTGGGATAGGGAGCACAGATACGCAGTATTTT

clone_size: many
v_call: TRBV11-2
d_call: -
cdr3_length: 16
j_call: TRBJ2-3
cdr3_aa: CASSLGVSVVADTQYF
cdr3_nt: TGTGCCAGCAGCTTAGGAGTTAGCGTAGTGGCAGATACGCAGTATTTT

clone_size: few
v_call: TRBV29-1
d_call: -
cdr3_length: 11
j_call: TRBJ2-7
cdr3_aa: CSVEWGDEQYF
cdr3_nt: TGCAGCGTTGAGTGGGGTGACGAGCAGTACTTC

clone_size: -
v_call: TRBV11-2
d_call: -
cdr3_length: 14
j_call: TRBJ2-7
cdr3_aa: CASSLAPGWVEQYF
cdr3_nt: TGTGCCAGCAGCTTAGCTCCAGGTTGGGTCGAGCAGTACTTC

clone_size: many
v_call: TRBV7-8
d_call: -
cdr3_length: 13
j_call: TRBJ2-1
cdr3_aa: CASSLRQGGEQFF
cdr3_nt: TGTGCCAGCAGCCTACGACAGGGAGGTGAGCAGTTCTTC

clone_size: many
v_call: TRBV5-1
d_call: -
cdr3_length: 14
j_call: TRBJ2-3
cdr3_aa: CASRAVGHTDTQYF
cdr3_nt: TGCGCCAGCAGGGCCGTCGGACACACAGATACGCAGTATTTT

clone_size: -
v_call: TRBV4-2
d_call: TRBD2
cdr3_length: 18
j_call: TRBJ2-1
cdr3_aa: CASSQAPVGLAGDNEQFF
cdr3_nt: TGTGCCAGCAGCCAAGCACCCGTGGGACTAGCGGGAGACAATGAGCAGTTCTTC

clone_size: few
v_call: TRBV7-2
d_call: -
cdr3_length: 13
j_call: TRBJ2-7
cdr3_aa: CASSSLERDEQYF
cdr3_nt: TGTGCCAGCAGCTCCTTAGAGAGGGACGAGCAGTACTTC

clone_size: many
v_call: TRBV12-3/TRBV12-4
d_call: TRBD1
cdr3_length: 17
j_call: TRBJ2-5
cdr3_aa: CASSLWGPETGAETQYF
cdr3_nt: TGTGCCAGCAGCTTGTGGGGACCTGAGACAGGGGCAGAGACCCAGTACTTC

clone_size: many
v_call: TRBV27
d_call: TRBD2
cdr3_length: 19
j_call: TRBJ2-1
cdr3_aa: CASSLYKPLTSGSYNEQFF
cdr3_nt: TGTGCCAGCAGTTTATACAAACCCCTAACTAGCGGGTCCTACAATGAGCAGTTCTTC

clone_size: many
v_call: TRBV28
d_call: -
cdr3_length: 15
j_call: TRBJ2-6
cdr3_aa: CASSFTLSGANVLTF
cdr3_nt: TGTGCCAGCAGTTTTACCCTCTCTGGGGCCAACGTCCTGACTTTC

clone_size: -
v_call: TRBV4-1
d_call: TRBD2
cdr3_length: 14
j_call: TRBJ2-1
cdr3_aa: CASSPREGYNEQFF
cdr3_nt: TGCGCCAGCAGCCCCCGGGAGGGGTACAATGAGCAGTTCTTC

clone_size: few
v_call: TRBV10-1
d_call: -
cdr3_length: 15
j_call: TRBJ2-1
cdr3_aa: CASSEFGLTYNEQFF
cdr3_nt: TGCGCCAGCAGTGAGTTCGGGCTTACCTACAATGAGCAGTTCTTC

clone_size: few
v_call: TRBV10-3
d_call: TRBD2
cdr3_length: 15
j_call: TRBJ2-1
cdr3_aa: CAISDLAGAYNEQFF
cdr3_nt: TGTGCCATCAGTGATCTAGCGGGAGCCTACAATGAGCAGTTCTTC

clone_size: many
v_call: TRBV6-7
d_call: -
cdr3_length: 14
j_call: TRBJ1-5
cdr3_aa: CASSLRVGDQPQHF
cdr3_nt: TGTGCCAGCAGTCTCAGGGTCGGCGATCAGCCCCAGCATTTT

clone_size: few
v_call: TRBV10-3
d_call: -
cdr3_length: 14
j_call: TRBJ2-7
cdr3_aa: CATQVGASPYEQYF
cdr3_nt: TGTGCCACTCAGGTTGGGGCATCCCCCTACGAGCAGTACTTC

clone_size: many
v_call: TRBV2
d_call: TRBD2
cdr3_length: 14
j_call: TRBJ2-2
cdr3_aa: CASSSGRRGGELFF
cdr3_nt: TGTGCCAGCAGTAGCGGGAGGAGAGGCGGGGAGCTGTTTTTT

clone_size: many
v_call: TRBV3-1
d_call: -
cdr3_length: 15
j_call: TRBJ2-1
cdr3_aa: CASSQGRDRNNEQFF
cdr3_nt: TGTGCCAGCAGCCAAGGTAGAGACAGAAACAATGAGCAGTTCTTC

clone_size: few
v_call: TRBV9
d_call: -
cdr3_length: 15
j_call: TRBJ2-4
cdr3_aa: CASSISGVAKNIQYF
cdr3_nt: TGTGCCAGCAGCATTAGTGGGGTAGCCAAAAACATTCAGTACTTC

clone_size: many
v_call: TRBV28
d_call: TRBD2
cdr3_length: 16
j_call: TRBJ2-1
cdr3_aa: CASSPRLAGRYNEQFF
cdr3_nt: TGTGCCAGCAGTCCCCGACTAGCGGGACGGTACAATGAGCAGTTCTTC

clone_size: -
v_call: TRBV25-1
d_call: -
cdr3_length: 13
j_call: TRBJ2-7
cdr3_aa: CASSEPTGDEQYF
cdr3_nt: TGTGCCAGCAGTGAACCGACAGGCGACGAGCAGTACTTC

clone_size: many
v_call: TRBV5-1
d_call: TRBD1
cdr3_length: 14
j_call: TRBJ2-7
cdr3_aa: CASSTTGEFYEQYF
cdr3_nt: TGCGCCAGCAGCACGACAGGGGAGTTCTACGAGCAGTACTTC

clone_size: many
v_call: TRBV20-1
d_call: -
cdr3_length: 14
j_call: TRBJ1-1
cdr3_aa: CSARPPRGETEAFF
cdr3_nt: TGCAGTGCTAGACCTCCCCGGGGCGAGACTGAAGCTTTCTTT

clone_size: many
v_call: TRBV5-1
d_call: -
cdr3_length: 14
j_call: TRBJ1-1
cdr3_aa: CASRPGQQNTEAFF
cdr3_nt: TGCGCCAGCAGACCCGGACAGCAGAACACTGAAGCTTTCTTT

clone_size: few
v_call: TRBV6-5
d_call: TRBD1
cdr3_length: 14
j_call: TRBJ2-2
cdr3_aa: CASNPYRGSGELFF
cdr3_nt: TGTGCCAGCAACCCGTACAGGGGGTCCGGGGAGCTGTTTTTT

clone_size: many
v_call: TRBV3-1
d_call: -
cdr3_length: 16
j_call: TRBJ2-1
cdr3_aa: CASRQDRDRSYNEQFF
cdr3_nt: TGTGCCAGCAGACAGGACAGAGACAGGTCCTACAATGAGCAGTTCTTC

clone_size: many
v_call: TRBV9
d_call: TRBD1
cdr3_length: 14
j_call: TRBJ1-1
cdr3_aa: CASSGFGTGEVAFF
cdr3_nt: TGTGCCAGCAGCGGATTCGGGACAGGGGAGGTAGCTTTCTTT

clone_size: many
v_call: TRBV28
d_call: -
cdr3_length: 12
j_call: TRBJ2-4
cdr3_aa: CASSPPLNIQYF
cdr3_nt: TGTGCCAGCAGCCCCCCCCTAAACATTCAGTACTTC